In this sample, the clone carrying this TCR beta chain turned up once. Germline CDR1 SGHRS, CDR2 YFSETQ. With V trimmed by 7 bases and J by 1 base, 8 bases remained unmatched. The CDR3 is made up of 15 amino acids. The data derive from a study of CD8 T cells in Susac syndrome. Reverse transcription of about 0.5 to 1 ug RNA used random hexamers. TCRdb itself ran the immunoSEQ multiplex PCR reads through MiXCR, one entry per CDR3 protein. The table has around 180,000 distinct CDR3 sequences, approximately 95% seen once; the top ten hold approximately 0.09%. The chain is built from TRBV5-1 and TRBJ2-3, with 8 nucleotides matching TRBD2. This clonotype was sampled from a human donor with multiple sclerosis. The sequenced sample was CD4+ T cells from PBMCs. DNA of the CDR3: TGCGCCAGCCACCGGGGGGGTATCGGCACAGATACGCAGTATTTT. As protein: CASHRGGIGTDTQYF.